The 30 T cell receptor beta chains below come from one sample, sequenced in a study of blood T cell repertoires in COVID-19. Sequencing used immunoSEQ multiplex PCR; TCRdb keeps in-frame clones, though not all of them. The table has fewer than 80,000 clones, 70% to 85% seen once; the top ten hold roughly 15%. The sequencing input was peripheral blood. The receptors come from a man aged 50 to 60 with COVID-19, enrolled during active disease.

The rearrangement uses TRBV7-2 and TRBJ2-2; 7 bases are shared with TRBD1. V dropped 3 bases and J dropped 6; count of bases not matched to a gene: 1. The germline CDR1 and CDR2 sequences are SGHTA and FQGNSA. The CDR3 sequence is 13 residues long. The CDR3 here is CASSFQGAGELFF. The DNA of the CDR3 is TGTGCCAGCAGCTTCCAGGGGGCCGGGGAGCTGTTTTTT.

The CDR3 DNA follows: TGTGCCAGCAGACAAACTAGCGAAACCTACGAGCAGTACTTC. Its translation: CASRQTSETYEQYF. The chain couples TRBV6-5 to TRBJ2-7; 7 nucleotides match TRBD2. This CDR3 contains 14 residues. V lost 6 bases and J lost 2; bases outside the gene matches: 7. Looked up from germline, CDR1 is MNHEY and CDR2 is SVGAGI.

A single count supports this clone. The V call is TRBV6-4, the J call TRBJ2-1; 7 bases match TRBD2. The CDR3 covers 15 residues. The V and J ends lost 3 bases and 0 bases, in that order; junction bases with no gene match: 2. Germline V CDR1 and CDR2: MRHNA, SNTAGT. The CDR3 is CASSEAGDSYNEQFF. CDR3 DNA sequence: TGTGCCAGCAGTGAGGCGGGGGACTCCTACAATGAGCAGTTCTTC.

The V and J genes are TRBV7-9 and TRBJ1-1; D is possibly TRBD1 (5 bases). From germline, CDR1 is SEHNR and CDR2 FQNEAQ (reference sequence). This CDR3 has 12 residues. V was shortened by 0 bases and J by 11 bases, with 10 bases between the two germline ends. The CDR3 here is CASSLAEGRAFF. As DNA, the CDR3 is TGTGCCAGCAGCTTAGCGGAGGGGCGTGCTTTCTTT.

This chain links TRBV18 with TRBJ2-7, with TRBD2 matching 9 bases. Trimming removed 5 bases from V and 0 bases from J; junction bases left unmatched: 8. The CDR3 contains 16 residues. The germline V gene has CDR1 KGHSH and CDR2 LQKENI. CDR3 protein: CASSNVAGAISYEQYF. The DNA for the CDR3 is TGTGCCAGCTCAAACGTAGCGGGGGCAATCTCCTACGAGCAGTACTTC.

V usage is TRBV5-1 and J usage is TRBJ2-1; possible D gene TRBD2, 5 bases. The V gene lost 4 bases and the J gene lost 8 bases, with 13 bases spanning the gap. The CDR3 spans 13 residues. CDR1 is SGHRS, CDR2 YFSETQ, per germline. In DNA form, the CDR3 reads TGCGCCAGCAGCCGCGGGCTTGGGGATGAGCAGTTCTTC. Translating it yields CASSRGLGDEQFF.

The genes are TRBV7-2 and TRBJ1-6, with a possible D match to TRBD1 (6 bases). CDR1 SGHTA and CDR2 FQGNSA come from the germline V gene. V lost 4 bases, J lost 5 bases, and 9 bases lay in between. The CDR3 contains 14 residues. The CDR3 sequence: CASSSAGDNSPLHF. CDR3 bases: TGTGCCAGCAGCTCCGCAGGGGATAATTCACCCCTCCACTTT. Full variable domain (rest looked up from reference TRBV7-2 and TRBJ1-6): GAGVSQSPSNKVTEKGKDVELRCDPISGHTALYWYRQSLGQGLEFLIYFQGNSAPDKSGLPSDRFSAERTGGSVSTLTIQRTQQEDSAVYLCASSSAGDNSPLHFGNGTRLTVT.

V is TRBV6-5 and J is TRBJ1-1, with 8 bases lining up with TRBD1. Germline V lookup: CDR1 MNHEY, CDR2 SVGAGI. The CDR3 loop spans 14 amino acids. The V segment lost 6 bases and the J segment 4 bases; nucleotides outside the gene matches: 7. Here the CDR3 DNA reads TGTGCCAGCAGACCGGGACAGGAGAGCACTGAAGCTTTCTTT. Translation: CASRPGQESTEAFF.

The V and J genes are TRBV13 and TRBJ2-5; a possible D gene is TRBD2 (5 bases). This CDR3 is 12 amino acids long. V lost 6 bases and J lost 7, with 12 bases in between. CDR1 is PRHDT and CDR2 is FYEKMQ in the germline V gene (reference sequence). The CDR3 sequence is CASSPSRGTQYF. CDR3 sequence (DNA): TGTGCCAGCAGTCCTTCACGGGGGACCCAGTACTTC.

The chain links TRBV11-1 to TRBJ2-3; D uncertain. The V end lost 1 base, the J end lost 4 bases, and 9 bases lay between the germline ends. CDR3 size: 14 residues. Germline values: CDR1 SGHAT, CDR2 FQDESV (reference sequence). The CDR3 region has the DNA TGTGCCAGCAGCTTAGGGGCCACCCCAGATACGCAGTATTTT. Translated: CASSLGATPDTQYF.

The genes are TRBV20-1 and TRBJ1-1, with D hard to call. Per the germline V gene, CDR1 is DFQATT and CDR2 is SNEGSKA (reference sequence). Trimming stripped 3 bases from V and 11 bases from J, with 19 bases between. This CDR3 is 13 amino acids long. In DNA, the CDR3 is TGCAGTGCTAGTCAGAGGGTTGGCAGCTTTGCTTTCTTT. It translates to CSASQRVGSFAFF.

This chain uses TRBV7-2 with TRBJ2-1; 9 positions match TRBD2. The V gene end was trimmed by 2 bases and the J gene end by 9 bases; junction bases not matched to a gene: 8. Germline V lookup: CDR1 SGHTA, CDR2 FQGNSA. The CDR3 has 15 amino acids. The CDR3 bases are TGTGCCAGCAGCTTAACGCGGGGGGGCCATGGTGAGCAGTTCTTC. Translation: CASSLTRGGHGEQFF.

The chain has TRBV11-2 and TRBJ1-1; no definite D call. CDR3 length: 14 residues. The V gene's germline CDR1 is SGHAT and CDR2 FQNNGV. V was trimmed by 5 bases and J by 1 base, leaving 11 bases between them. The CDR3 coding sequence is TGTGCCAGCAGCGTGGACTCCTGGAACACTGAAGCTTTCTTT. It specifies CASSVDSWNTEAFF.

The V call is TRBV29-1, the J call TRBJ2-7; 7 bases match TRBD1. This CDR3 has 13 amino acids. CDR1 is SQVTM and CDR2 is ANQGSEA in the germline V gene. V trimming: 6 bases; J trimming: 5 bases; junction bases outside the gene matches: 10. The CDR3: CSVKGAWSDEQYF. CDR3 nucleotides: TGCAGCGTAAAGGGGGCTTGGTCGGACGAGCAGTACTTC.

This chain joins TRBV6-5 and TRBJ2-7; a possible D gene is TRBD2 (5 bases). The CDR3 is 13 amino acids. Germline CDR1 and CDR2: MNHEY and SVGAGI. Trimming stripped 4 bases from V and 2 bases from J, with 9 bases between. CDR3 sequence reads: CASSLARTYEQYF. The DNA for the CDR3 is TGTGCCAGCAGTTTAGCGAGAACCTACGAGCAGTACTTC.

The chain joins TRBV5-1 to TRBJ2-1; the match to TRBD2 covers 8 bases. The J segment lost 10 bases and the V segment lost 1 base, leaving 10 bases of the junction unmatched. Germline assignment: CDR1 SGHRS and CDR2 YFSETQ. The CDR3 contains 15 residues. The CDR3 region has the DNA TGCGCCAGCAGCTTGACGGGGGGGCCGGAGAAGGAGCAGTTCTTC. As protein: CASSLTGGPEKEQFF.

The chain uses TRBV13 and TRBJ2-1; tentatively, D is TRBD2 (6 bases). With 9 bases removed from V and 7 bases from J, the gap between germline ends came to 16 bases. CDR3 size: 13 residues. Germline loops: CDR1 PRHDT, CDR2 FYEKMQ (reference sequence). Here the CDR3 reads CASHTSTVNEQFF. DNA of the CDR3: TGTGCCAGTCATACTAGCACGGTGAATGAGCAGTTCTTC.

As DNA, the CDR3 is TGTGCCAGCAGCTTAGCGGAGGGAAATCAGCCCCAGCATTTT. Its protein is CASSLAEGNQPQHF. J is TRBJ1-5 and V is TRBV7-9; D gene unclear. CDR1 and CDR2 from the germline V gene are SEHNR and FQNEAQ (reference sequence). CDR3 size: 14 residues. V was clipped by 0 bases and J by 4 bases, with 7 bases between them.

This chain connects TRBV27 to TRBJ2-2; TRBD2 might be the D (6 bases). The CDR3 loop spans 14 amino acids. Germline values: CDR1 MNHEY, CDR2 SMNVEV (reference sequence). V lost 6 bases and J 4 bases, leaving 12 bases between the germline ends. DNA of the CDR3: TGTGCCAGCAGGCCCGGGACTCTCACCGGGGAGCTGTTTTTT. This translates into CASRPGTLTGELFF.

The rearrangement uses TRBV7-8 and TRBJ1-5; TRBD1 aligns across 8 bases. The CDR3 has 16 amino acids. CDR1 and CDR2 from the germline V gene are SGHVS and FQNEAQ. V was clipped by 3 bases and J by 3 bases; unmatched bases: 7. The CDR3 DNA reads as TGTGCCAGCAGCTTGGCCGGGACAGGCCTCAATCAGCCCCAGCATTTT. The encoded protein is CASSLAGTGLNQPQHF.

V gene TRBV6-5 combines with J gene TRBJ1-2; TRBD1 might be the D (5 bases). The CDR3 spans 14 residues. V gave up 1 base and J gave up 8 bases, with 14 bases separating them. Germline V gene data show CDR1 as MNHEY and CDR2 as SVGAGI. The CDR3 DNA reads TGTGCCAGCAGTTACTTTTATGGGGCTGGAGGCTACACCTTC. This gives the protein CASSYFYGAGGYTF.

V and J are TRBV7-2 and TRBJ2-5, with 14 bases identical to TRBD2. Germline values: CDR1 SGHTA, CDR2 FQGNSA. The CDR3 consists of 18 residues. Losses at the gene ends were 6 bases for V and 5 bases for J; bases not matched to a gene: 14. The CDR3 bases are TGTGCCAGCAGTCTTCTAGGCCCGGGACTAGCGGGGGTGGAGACCCAGTACTTC. Translated, it gives CASSLLGPGLAGVETQYF.

The chain combines TRBV27 with TRBJ1-5; D not resolved. V was clipped by 2 bases and J by 0 bases, with 11 bases between them. The CDR3 spans 16 residues. Per the germline V gene, CDR1 is MNHEY and CDR2 is SMNVEV (reference sequence). The CDR3: CASSLTSEYSNQPQHF. DNA of the CDR3: TGTGCCAGCAGTTTAACTTCTGAATATAGCAATCAGCCCCAGCATTTT.

This sequence joins TRBV9 and TRBJ2-1; a possible D gene is TRBD2 (6 bases). V was cut by 7 bases and J by 6 bases, with 14 bases left in between. CDR1 SGDLS and CDR2 YYNGEE come from the germline V gene. The CDR3 covers 13 residues. The CDR3, as DNA: TGTGCCAGCCGGGGGTCGGGCCGCAATGAGCAGTTCTTC. Translating gives CASRGSGRNEQFF.

This chain connects TRBV18 to TRBJ2-5, with 8 bases identical to TRBD2. The CDR3 consists of 14 residues. Germline loops: CDR1 KGHSH, CDR2 LQKENI. Unmatched junction bases numbered 3, after V lost 3 bases and J lost 3 bases. DNA for the CDR3: TGTGCCAGCTCACCCCCGGGAGGGGAAGAGACCCAGTACTTC. It is translated as CASSPPGGEETQYF.

This clone was seen just once. CDR3 sequence: CASSPRTSGTEAFF. In DNA, the CDR3 is TGTGCCAGTAGTCCTAGGACCTCAGGGACTGAAGCTTTCTTT. This chain joins TRBV19 and TRBJ1-1; the D gene is possibly TRBD1 (5 bases). V lost 5 bases, J lost 5 bases, and 15 bases lay in between. The CDR3 totals 14 residues. Germline assignment: CDR1 LNHDA and CDR2 SQIVND (reference sequence).

J is TRBJ1-5 and V is TRBV6-6; D is possibly TRBD1 (5 bases). The CDR3 totals 16 residues. Per germline, CDR1 MNHNY and CDR2 SVGAGI (reference sequence). Deletions cut 4 bases from V and 11 bases from J, with 24 bases between. The CDR3 protein is CASSSHPGAGGGAQHF. In DNA form, the CDR3 reads TGTGCCAGCAGTTCACACCCTGGCGCCGGTGGGGGGGCCCAGCATTTT.

Concerning this clone itself: Other DNA sequences in this sample translate to the same CDR3. CDR3 nucleotides: TGTGCCAGCAGTAACAGACAGGGGGGGTACGAGCAGTACTTC. Protein: CASSNRQGGYEQYF. V is TRBV6-5 and J is TRBJ2-7, with 9 nucleotides matching TRBD1. V dropped 5 bases and J dropped 4; count of bases not matched to a gene: 6. The CDR3 is made up of 14 amino acids. The germline gives CDR1 MNHEY, CDR2 SVGAGI.

There are a few counts of this clone. The V gene is TRBV29-1, the J gene TRBJ2-1; 8 nucleotides match TRBD1. The CDR3 totals 13 residues. The trim removed 4 bases at V and 7 bases at J, leaving 6 bases unmatched. Germline V gene lookup returns CDR1 SQVTM and CDR2 ANQGSEA. Written as DNA, the CDR3 is TGCAGCGTTGGGTCGACAGGGGTGAATGAGCAGTTCTTC. Protein product: CSVGSTGVNEQFF.

The rearrangement uses TRBV5-1 and TRBJ1-2; a weak D match, TRBD1 (5 bases). Germline V gene data show CDR1 as SGHRS and CDR2 as YFSETQ. V was cut by 1 base and J by 2 bases, with 9 bases left in between. CDR3 length: 14 amino acids. In DNA form, the CDR3 reads TGCGCCAGCAGCTTGTCCACAGGAAACTATGGCTACACCTTC. Its protein product is CASSLSTGNYGYTF.